These 24 T cell receptor beta chains were sequenced from one sample in a study of shared clonotypes between healthy human individuals. Sequencing was performed with immunoSEQ multiplex PCR; in TCRdb, only in-frame clones are kept and a portion is missing. The data show roughly 1,000,000 clones, with approximately 80% seen just once and around 0.47% held by the top ten. The sequencing sample was made of memory CD4+ T cells from PBMCs. Subset indicated: CD45RA-negative fraction. Receptors were obtained from a man between 18 and 29 years old in good health. Some clones in this sample may be carry-over from other donors' samples.

This clone was detected only a few times. This chain joins TRBV28 and TRBJ1-1, with D uncertain. This CDR3 has 12 amino acids. Trimming pared 7 bases from V and 4 bases from J, leaving 10 bases between. Germline lookup yields CDR1 MDHEN and CDR2 SYDVKM. The CDR3 loop reads CASTLPPTEAFF. The CDR3 region has the DNA TGTGCCAGCACCCTACCACCCACTGAAGCTTTCTTT.

The chain is built from TRBV15 and TRBJ2-7, with D perhaps TRBD1 (5 bases). Deletions cut 0 bases from V and 5 bases from J, with 17 bases between. CDR3 length equals 16 residues. Germline V gene sequence: CDR1 LNHNV, CDR2 YYDKDF (reference sequence). CDR3 residues: CATSRDLGRVGDEQYF. The CDR3, as DNA: TGTGCCACCAGCAGAGATCTGGGCAGGGTGGGCGACGAGCAGTACTTC.

The chain links TRBV5-1 to TRBJ2-6, with 11 bases lining up with TRBD1. Germline V CDR1 and CDR2: SGHRS, YFSETQ. V was pared by 5 bases and J by 2 bases, with 9 bases of the junction left unmatched. CDR3 size: 18 residues. The CDR3 loop reads CASSSFPGQGAGANVLTF. In DNA, the CDR3 is TGCGCCAGCAGTAGCTTCCCGGGACAGGGGGCTGGGGCCAACGTCCTGACTTTC. Supplemented by reference TRBV5-1 and TRBJ2-6, the full variable domain reads KAGVTQTPRYLIKTRGQQVTLSCSPISGHRSVSWYQQTPGQGLQFLFEYFSETQRNKGNFPGRFSGRQFSNSRSEMNVSTLELGDSALYLCASSSFPGQGAGANVLTFGAGSRLTVL.

The chain is built from TRBV9 and TRBJ1-3; unclear D gene. The CDR3 is 16 amino acids. The V gene lost 1 base and the J gene lost 0 bases, with 11 bases spanning the gap. Germline V gene data show CDR1 as SGDLS and CDR2 as YYNGEE. In DNA form, the CDR3 reads TGTGCCAGCAGCGTATCCAGCCTAGCCTCTGGAAACACCATATATTTT. Residues: CASSVSSLASGNTIYF.

This clone was recorded only once. The V and J genes are TRBV7-6 and TRBJ2-2; D gene ambiguous. V was shortened by 1 base and J by 6 bases, with 12 bases between the two germline ends. The CDR3 runs 15 residues. CDR1 is SGHVS, CDR2 FNYEAQ, per germline. The CDR3 sequence is CASSLGLSGSGELFF. The CDR3 DNA reads TGTGCCAGCAGCTTAGGGCTCTCCGGTTCCGGGGAGCTGTTTTTT.

The chain links TRBV5-4 to TRBJ2-7; TRBD1 agrees at 9 bases. Trimming at V came to 4 bases and at J to 5 bases, leaving 7 bases not matched to a gene. Germline V CDR1 and CDR2: SGHNT, YYREEE (reference sequence). CDR3 size: 14 residues. The DNA of the CDR3 is TGTGCCAGCAGCCCGGGACAGGGAAAGAACGAGCAGTACTTC. Its protein is CASSPGQGKNEQYF.

This clone was counted between two and nine times. V usage is TRBV9 and J usage is TRBJ2-1, with TRBD2 identical over 13 bases. The CDR3 is 17 residues long. Germline values: CDR1 SGDLS, CDR2 YYNGEE. Trimming took 4 bases from V and 2 from J; bases not matched to a gene: 6. This chain's CDR3 is CASSFRTSGSAYNEQFF. DNA of the CDR3: TGTGCCAGCAGCTTTCGGACTAGCGGGAGTGCCTACAATGAGCAGTTCTTC.

This clone was seen a handful of times. V usage is TRBV2 and J usage is TRBJ2-7, with unresolved D. The V end was cut by 8 bases, the J end by 5 bases, with 13 bases between. This CDR3 comprises 12 residues. In germline, CDR1 is SNHLY, CDR2 FYNNEI. This chain's CDR3 is CASGDLRNEQYF. The CDR3, as DNA: TGTGCCAGCGGGGATCTTCGGAACGAGCAGTACTTC.

The chain uses TRBV5-6 and TRBJ2-2; TRBD1 aligns across 9 bases. CDR3 length: 15 amino acids. V lost 4 bases and J lost 5; bases outside the gene matches: 6. Germline V gives CDR1 SGHDT, CDR2 YYEEEE. CDR3 loop: CASSPRTGATGELFF. CDR3 coding DNA: TGTGCCAGCAGCCCCAGGACAGGGGCTACCGGGGAGCTGTTTTTT.

The chain is built from TRBV7-9 and TRBJ2-7; 8 positions match TRBD1. Germline trimming cut 3 bases from V and 4 bases from J; bases unmatched to any gene: 8. CDR3 length equals 15 residues. Germline CDR1 is SEHNR and CDR2 is FQNEAQ (reference sequence). CDR3 sequence: CASSFIQGARYEQYF. As DNA, the CDR3 is TGTGCCAGCAGCTTTATTCAGGGGGCTAGATACGAGCAGTACTTC.

The V gene is TRBV5-5, the J gene TRBJ1-2; no reliable D call. The CDR3 has 13 amino acids. V was clipped by 4 bases and J by 0 bases, with 7 bases between them. CDR1 is SGHKS, CDR2 YYEKEE, per germline (reference sequence). The CDR3 sequence is CASSHKTNYGYTF. CDR3 coding DNA: TGTGCCAGCAGCCACAAGACTAACTATGGCTACACCTTC.

This clone has only one observation. A read error may explain this, as a much larger clone is one base away. The sample holds other DNA sequences that translate to the same CDR3. The V call is TRBV9, the J call TRBJ2-3, with 12 bases lining up with TRBD2. The CDR3 spans 16 residues. Per the germline V gene, CDR1 is SGDLS and CDR2 is YYNGEE. With 2 bases clipped from V and 6 bases from J, the junction kept 7 bases outside the gene matches. This chain's CDR3 is CASSVGLAGLTDTQYF. The CDR3 nucleotides read TGTGCCAGCAGCGTTGGACTAGCGGGATTGACGGATACGCAGTATTTT.

The chain links TRBV5-6 to TRBJ2-5, with D tentatively TRBD2 (5 bases). The CDR3 consists of 14 residues. With 0 bases removed from V and 5 bases from J, the gap between germline ends came to 11 bases. The germline gives CDR1 SGHDT, CDR2 YYEEEE. Here the CDR3 reads CASSLAGITETQYF. For the CDR3, the DNA is TGTGCCAGCAGCTTGGCCGGGATTACGGAGACCCAGTACTTC.

The J gene is TRBJ2-1, the V gene TRBV7-3; maybe TRBD2 (6 bases). Trimming cost V 2 bases and J 13 bases, with 18 bases left between them. CDR3 length: 14 amino acids. Germline CDR1 SGHTA, CDR2 FQGTGA. The CDR3 bases are TGTGCCAGCAGCTTATTCCGGGACTCTGAAGGTCAGTTCTTC. Encoded protein: CASSLFRDSEGQFF. Filled out from reference TRBV7-3 and TRBJ2-1, the complete variable domain reads GAGVSQTPSNKVTEKGKYVELRCDPISGHTALYWYRQSLGQGPEFLIYFQGTGAADDSGLPNDRFFAVRPEGSVSTLKIQRTERGDSAVYLCASSLFRDSEGQFFGPGTRLTVL.

This sequence joins TRBV9 and TRBJ1-2; 7 bases agree with TRBD1. Germline-derived CDR1 and CDR2 are SGDLS and YYNGEE. The J segment lost 2 bases and the V segment lost 2 bases, leaving 6 bases of the junction unmatched. The CDR3 contains 15 residues. Here the CDR3 reads CASSVFTGVNYGYTF. The CDR3 nucleotides are TGTGCCAGCAGCGTCTTTACAGGGGTAAACTATGGCTACACCTTC.

This rearrangement joins TRBV5-1 to TRBJ1-2, with D unclear. Germline loops: CDR1 SGHRS, CDR2 YFSETQ. Trimming cost V 4 bases and J 4 bases, with 11 bases left between them. The CDR3 sequence is 13 residues long. CDR3 sequence reads: CASSPDMTYGYTF. CDR3 DNA: TGCGCCAGCAGCCCTGACATGACCTATGGCTACACCTTC.

The rearrangement uses TRBV11-3 and TRBJ2-5; 8 bases match TRBD2. CDR1 is SGHNT, CDR2 YENEEA, per germline. The CDR3 consists of 15 residues. Unmatched junction bases numbered 7, after V lost 5 bases and J lost 2 bases. The CDR3 DNA is TGTGCCAGCAGCCCCGGGGGGGGAGTACAAGAGACCCAGTACTTC. Translation: CASSPGGGVQETQYF.

This clone is a singleton in its sample. This chain uses TRBV7-9 with TRBJ1-3; D gene ambiguous. Germline CDR1 and CDR2: SEHNR and FQNEAQ (reference sequence). This CDR3 spans 16 amino acids. Trimming removed 5 bases from V and 0 bases from J, with 14 bases in between. The DNA of the CDR3 is TGTGCCAGCAGCCATATAGGACTCGGCTCTGGAAACACCATATATTTT. Amino acids: CASSHIGLGSGNTIYF. The full variable domain, its missing parts supplied by reference TRBV7-9 and TRBJ1-3, is DTGVSQNPRHKITKRGQNVTFRCDPISEHNRLYWYRQTLGQGPEFLTYFQNEAQLEKSRLLSDRFSAERPKGSFSTLEIQRTEQGDSAMYLCASSHIGLGSGNTIYFGEGSWLTVV.

J is TRBJ2-7 and V is TRBV5-4; D possibly corresponds to TRBD1 (5 bases). V gave up 4 bases and J gave up 0 bases, with 11 bases separating them. CDR1 is SGHNT and CDR2 is YYREEE in the germline V gene (reference sequence). The CDR3 covers 14 residues. The CDR3 nucleotides read TGTGCCAGCAGCCCGACAGTAACCTCCTACGAGCAGTACTTC. Amino acid sequence: CASSPTVTSYEQYF. The full variable domain, rest sourced from reference TRBV5-4 and TRBJ2-7, is ETGVTQSPTHLIKTRGQQVTLRCSSQSGHNTVSWYQQALGQGPQFIFQYYREEENGRGNFPPRFSGLQFPNYSSELNVNALELDDSALYLCASSPTVTSYEQYFGPGTRLTVT.

The chain combines TRBV5-8 with TRBJ2-7; D call uncertain. The CDR3 sequence is 15 residues long. The germline V and J ends were trimmed by 1 base and 0 bases, with 11 bases remaining between them. The germline CDR1 and CDR2 sequences are SGHTS and YDEGEE. The CDR3 nucleotides read TGTGCCAGCAGCTTGTGGGCCGGCGGCTCCTACGAGCAGTACTTC. It specifies CASSLWAGGSYEQYF.

This clone was counted a few times. The chain joins TRBV7-9 to TRBJ1-1, with D uncertain. Trimming removed 3 bases at V and 0 bases at J, with 8 bases between. Per the germline V gene, CDR1 is SEHNR and CDR2 is FQNEAQ (reference sequence). The CDR3 is made up of 14 amino acids. The CDR3 nucleotides read TGTGCCAGCAGCTTCGGACGGATGAACACTGAAGCTTTCTTT. Translating it yields CASSFGRMNTEAFF.

The chain uses TRBV28 and TRBJ2-3, with 7 positions matching TRBD1. Per germline, CDR1 MDHEN and CDR2 SYDVKM. V shed 3 bases and J 5 bases; nucleotides not matched to a gene: 11. This CDR3 is built from 16 residues. CDR3 in amino acids: CASSLAGTVAVDTQYF. The DNA for the CDR3 is TGTGCCAGCAGTTTGGCCGGGACAGTGGCCGTAGATACGCAGTATTTT.

The chain is built from TRBV5-4 and TRBJ1-2; D not resolved. V was shortened by 7 bases and J by 0 bases, with 16 bases between the two germline ends. The CDR3 totals 15 residues. The germline CDR1 and CDR2 sequences are SGHNT and YYREEE (reference sequence). This CDR3 is CASGVGHRSNYGYTF. The CDR3 DNA follows: TGTGCCAGCGGGGTTGGTCACAGATCTAACTATGGCTACACCTTC.

The chain employs TRBV30 and TRBJ2-2, with 9 positions matching TRBD1. CDR1 is GTSNPN, CDR2 SVGIG, per germline (reference sequence). The CDR3 is made up of 17 amino acids. The CDR3 DNA sequence: TGTGCTCTATGGGACAGGGTAGTTTCCTCCAACACCGGGGAGCTGTTTTTT. It yields the protein CALWDRVVSSNTGELFF.